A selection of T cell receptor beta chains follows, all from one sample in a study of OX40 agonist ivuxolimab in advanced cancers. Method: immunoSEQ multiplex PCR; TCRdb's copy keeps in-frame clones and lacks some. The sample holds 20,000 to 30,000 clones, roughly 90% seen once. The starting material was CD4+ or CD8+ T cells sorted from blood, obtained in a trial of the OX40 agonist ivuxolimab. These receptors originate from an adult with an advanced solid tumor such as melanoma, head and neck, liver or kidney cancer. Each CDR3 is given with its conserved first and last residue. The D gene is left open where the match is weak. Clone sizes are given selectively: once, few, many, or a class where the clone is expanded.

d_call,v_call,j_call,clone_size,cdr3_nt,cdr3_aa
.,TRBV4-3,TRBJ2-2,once,TGCGCCAGCAGCCAAGATGTAAAGGAGACCGGGGAGCTGTTTTTT,CASSQDVKETGELFF
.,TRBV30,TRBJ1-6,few,TGTGCCTGGAGTATCAGGGATTCAGAGAATTCACCCCTCCACTTT,CAWSIRDSENSPLHF
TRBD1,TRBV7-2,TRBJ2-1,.,TGTGCCAGCAGCTTCCCGTACAGGGGTGACAATGAGCAGTTCTTC,CASSFPYRGDNEQFF
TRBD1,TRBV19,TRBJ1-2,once,TGTGCCAGTAGGCGGGACAGGAATAACTATGGCTACACCTTC,CASRRDRNNYGYTF
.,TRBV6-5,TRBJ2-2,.,TGTGCCAGCAGTCGCGGGCTAGCGAGCGGGGAGCTGTTTTTT,CASSRGLASGELFF
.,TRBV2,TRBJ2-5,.,TGTGCCAGCAGTCCCTCGGGGGAGGAGACCCAGTACTTC,CASSPSGEETQYF
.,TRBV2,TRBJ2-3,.,TGTGCCAGCAGTGACTACACCTCTAGCACAGATACGCAGTATTTT,CASSDYTSSTDTQYF
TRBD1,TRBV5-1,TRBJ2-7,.,TGCGCCAGCAGCAAAGACAGGGGATACGAGCAGTACTTC,CASSKDRGYEQYF
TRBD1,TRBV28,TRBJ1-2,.,TGTGCCAGCAGTTTAATGAGGGGGCGCGACTATGGCTACACCTTC,CASSLMRGRDYGYTF
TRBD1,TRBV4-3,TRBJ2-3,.,TGCGCCAGCAGCCAGGGACAGGGGATTACCACAGATACGCAGTATTTT,CASSQGQGITTDTQYF